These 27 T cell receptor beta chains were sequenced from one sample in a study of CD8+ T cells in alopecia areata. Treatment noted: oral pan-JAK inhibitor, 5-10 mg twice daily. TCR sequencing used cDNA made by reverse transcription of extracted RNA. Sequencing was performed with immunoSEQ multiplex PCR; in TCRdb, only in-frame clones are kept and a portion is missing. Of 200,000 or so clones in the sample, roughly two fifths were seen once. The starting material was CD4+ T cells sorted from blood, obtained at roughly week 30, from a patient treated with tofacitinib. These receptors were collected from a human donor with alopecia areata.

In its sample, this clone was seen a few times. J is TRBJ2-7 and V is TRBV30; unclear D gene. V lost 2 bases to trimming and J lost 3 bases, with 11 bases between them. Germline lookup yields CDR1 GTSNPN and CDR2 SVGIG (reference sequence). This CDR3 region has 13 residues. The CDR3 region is CAWSKSIIYEQYF. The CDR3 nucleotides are TGTGCCTGGAGTAAAAGCATAATCTACGAGCAGTACTTC.

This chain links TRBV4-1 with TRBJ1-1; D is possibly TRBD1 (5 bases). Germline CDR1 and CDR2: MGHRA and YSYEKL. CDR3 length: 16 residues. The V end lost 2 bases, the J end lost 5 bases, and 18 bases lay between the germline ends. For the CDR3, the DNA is TGCGCCAGCAGCCAACCGACGCGGCAGAGGGGAACTGAAGCTTTCTTT. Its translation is CASSQPTRQRGTEAFF.

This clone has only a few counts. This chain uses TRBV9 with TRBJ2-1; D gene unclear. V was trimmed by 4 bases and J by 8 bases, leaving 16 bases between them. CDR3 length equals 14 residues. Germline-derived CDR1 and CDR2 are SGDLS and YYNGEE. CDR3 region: CASSFDGLADEQFF. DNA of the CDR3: TGTGCCAGCAGCTTCGATGGGTTGGCGGATGAGCAGTTCTTC.

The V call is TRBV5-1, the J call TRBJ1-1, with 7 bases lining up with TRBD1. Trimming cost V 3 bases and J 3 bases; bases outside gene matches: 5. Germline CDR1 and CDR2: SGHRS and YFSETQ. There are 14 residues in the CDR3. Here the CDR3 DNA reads TGCGCCAGCAGCTACAGGGGTATCCACACTGAAGCTTTCTTT. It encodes CASSYRGIHTEAFF.

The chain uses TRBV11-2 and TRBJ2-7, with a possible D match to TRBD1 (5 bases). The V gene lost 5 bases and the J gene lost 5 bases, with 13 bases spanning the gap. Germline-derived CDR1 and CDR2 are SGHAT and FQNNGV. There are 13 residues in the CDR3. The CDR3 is CASSTDRPHEQYF. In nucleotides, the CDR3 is TGTGCCAGCAGCACCGACAGACCCCACGAGCAGTACTTC.

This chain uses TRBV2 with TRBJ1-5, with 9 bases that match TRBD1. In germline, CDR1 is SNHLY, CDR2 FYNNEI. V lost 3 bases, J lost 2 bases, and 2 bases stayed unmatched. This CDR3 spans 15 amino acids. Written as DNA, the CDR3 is TGTGCCAGCAGTGATAACAGGGGGCGCAATCAGCCCCAGCATTTT. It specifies CASSDNRGRNQPQHF.

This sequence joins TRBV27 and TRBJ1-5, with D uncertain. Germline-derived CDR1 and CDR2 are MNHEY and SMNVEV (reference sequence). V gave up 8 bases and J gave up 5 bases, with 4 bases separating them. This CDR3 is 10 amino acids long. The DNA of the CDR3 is TGTGCCAGCGGGGATCAGCCCCAGCATTTT. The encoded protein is CASGDQPQHF.

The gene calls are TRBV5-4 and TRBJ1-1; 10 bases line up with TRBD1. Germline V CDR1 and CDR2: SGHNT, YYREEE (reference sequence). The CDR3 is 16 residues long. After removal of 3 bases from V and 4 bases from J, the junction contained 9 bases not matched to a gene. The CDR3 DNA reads TGTGCCAGCAGCTCCGGACTGACAGGGGGCGGCACTGAAGCTTTCTTT. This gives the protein CASSSGLTGGGTEAFF. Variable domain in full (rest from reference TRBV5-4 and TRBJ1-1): ETGVTQSPTHLIKTRGQQVTLRCSSQSGHNTVSWYQQALGQGPQFIFQYYREEENGRGNFPPRFSGLQFPNYSSELNVNALELDDSALYLCASSSGLTGGGTEAFFGQGTRLTVV.

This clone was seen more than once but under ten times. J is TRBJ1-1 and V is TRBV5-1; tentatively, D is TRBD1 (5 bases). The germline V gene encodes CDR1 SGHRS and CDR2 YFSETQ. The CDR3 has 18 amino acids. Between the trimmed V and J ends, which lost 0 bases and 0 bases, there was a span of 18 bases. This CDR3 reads CASSLARATASMNTEAFF. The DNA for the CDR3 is TGCGCCAGCAGCTTGGCCCGGGCGACAGCAAGCATGAACACTGAAGCTTTCTTT.

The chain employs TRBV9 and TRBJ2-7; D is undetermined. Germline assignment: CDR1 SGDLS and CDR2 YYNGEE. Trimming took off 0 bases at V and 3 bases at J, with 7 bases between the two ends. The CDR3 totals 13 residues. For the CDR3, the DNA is TGTGCCAGCAGCGTAGTACCGGACTACGAGCAGTACTTC. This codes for CASSVVPDYEQYF.

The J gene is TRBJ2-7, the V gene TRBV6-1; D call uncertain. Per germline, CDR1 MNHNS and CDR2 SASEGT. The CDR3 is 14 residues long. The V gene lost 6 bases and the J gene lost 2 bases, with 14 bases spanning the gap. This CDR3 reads CASRTSPQTYEQYF. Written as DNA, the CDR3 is TGTGCCAGCAGGACTTCCCCCCAGACCTACGAGCAGTACTTC.

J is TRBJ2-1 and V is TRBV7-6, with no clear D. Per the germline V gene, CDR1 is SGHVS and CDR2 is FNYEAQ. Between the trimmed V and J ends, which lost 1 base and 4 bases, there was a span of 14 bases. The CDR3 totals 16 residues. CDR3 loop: CASSLDRSVRYNEQFF. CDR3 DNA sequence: TGTGCCAGCAGCTTAGATCGATCGGTCCGATACAATGAGCAGTTCTTC.

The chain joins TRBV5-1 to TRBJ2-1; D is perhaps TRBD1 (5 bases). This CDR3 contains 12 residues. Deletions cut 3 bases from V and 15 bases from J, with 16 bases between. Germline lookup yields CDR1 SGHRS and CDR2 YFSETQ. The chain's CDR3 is CASSSQGRELFF. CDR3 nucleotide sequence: TGCGCCAGCAGCTCGCAGGGAAGGGAATTGTTCTTC. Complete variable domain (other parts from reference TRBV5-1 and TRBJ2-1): KAGVTQTPRYLIKTRGQQVTLSCSPISGHRSVSWYQQTPGQGLQFLFEYFSETQRNKGNFPGRFSGRQFSNSRSEMNVSTLELGDSALYLCASSSQGRELFFGPGTRLTVL.

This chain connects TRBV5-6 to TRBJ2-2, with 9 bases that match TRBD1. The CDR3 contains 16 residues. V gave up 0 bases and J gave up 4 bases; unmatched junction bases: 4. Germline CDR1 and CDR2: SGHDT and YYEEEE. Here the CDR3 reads CASSLAGQGFTGELFF. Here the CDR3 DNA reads TGTGCCAGCAGCTTGGCGGGACAGGGATTCACCGGGGAGCTGTTTTTT.

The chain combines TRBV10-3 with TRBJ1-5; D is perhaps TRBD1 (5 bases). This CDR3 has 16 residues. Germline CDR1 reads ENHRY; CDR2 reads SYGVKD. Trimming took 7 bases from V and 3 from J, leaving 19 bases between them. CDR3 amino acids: CAIKAGTGSPNQPQHF. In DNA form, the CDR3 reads TGTGCCATCAAGGCCGGGACGGGAAGTCCCAATCAGCCCCAGCATTTT.

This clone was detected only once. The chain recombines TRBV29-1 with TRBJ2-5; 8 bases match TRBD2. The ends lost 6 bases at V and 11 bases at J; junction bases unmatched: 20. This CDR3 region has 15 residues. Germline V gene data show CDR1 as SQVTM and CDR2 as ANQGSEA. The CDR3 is CSVGAPAGGSGEQYF. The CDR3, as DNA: TGCAGCGTGGGGGCCCCCGCGGGAGGATCGGGAGAGCAGTACTTC.

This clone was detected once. The CDR3 is CASSYSDRPGEQYF. The CDR3, as DNA: TGTGCCAGCAGTTACTCGGACCGGCCAGGGGAGCAGTACTTC. The J gene is TRBJ2-7, the V gene TRBV27; perhaps TRBD1 as D (5 bases). Germline values: CDR1 MNHEY, CDR2 SMNVEV (reference sequence). V was pared by 4 bases and J by 7 bases, with 17 bases between. The CDR3 sequence is 14 residues long.

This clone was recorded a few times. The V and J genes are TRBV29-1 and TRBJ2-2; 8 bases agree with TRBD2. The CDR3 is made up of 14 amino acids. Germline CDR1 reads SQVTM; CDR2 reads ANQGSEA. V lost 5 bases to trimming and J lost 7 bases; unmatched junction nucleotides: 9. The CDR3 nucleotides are TGCAGCGTTTCGGTGGGACTAGAAGTCGGGGAGCTGTTTTTT. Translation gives CSVSVGLEVGELFF.

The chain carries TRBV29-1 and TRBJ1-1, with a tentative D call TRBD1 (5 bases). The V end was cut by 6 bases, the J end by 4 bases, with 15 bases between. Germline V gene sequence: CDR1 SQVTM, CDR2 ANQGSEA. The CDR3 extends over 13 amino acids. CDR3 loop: CSVAIPGGTEAFF. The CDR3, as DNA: TGCAGCGTCGCCATTCCCGGGGGCACTGAAGCTTTCTTT.

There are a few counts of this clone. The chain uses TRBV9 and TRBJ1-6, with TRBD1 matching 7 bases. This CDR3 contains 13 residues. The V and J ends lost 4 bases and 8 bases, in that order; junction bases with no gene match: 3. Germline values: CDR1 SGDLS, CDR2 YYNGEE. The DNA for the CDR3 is TGTGCCAGCAGCAAAGACAGGGATTCACCCCTCCACTTT. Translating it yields CASSKDRDSPLHF.

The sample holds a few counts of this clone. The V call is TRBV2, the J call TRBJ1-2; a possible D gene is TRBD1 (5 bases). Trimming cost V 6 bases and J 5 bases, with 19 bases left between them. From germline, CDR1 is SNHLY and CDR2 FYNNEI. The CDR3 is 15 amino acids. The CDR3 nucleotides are TGTGCCAGCAGCCTGCGGGGAGGGGCGAATTATGGCTACACCTTC. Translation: CASSLRGGANYGYTF.

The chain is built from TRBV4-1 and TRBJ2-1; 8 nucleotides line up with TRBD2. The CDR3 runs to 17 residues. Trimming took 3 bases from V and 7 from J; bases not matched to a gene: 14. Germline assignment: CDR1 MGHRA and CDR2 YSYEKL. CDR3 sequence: CASSQWSLSGKSNEQFF. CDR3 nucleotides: TGCGCCAGCAGCCAGTGGAGTCTTAGCGGGAAGTCGAATGAGCAGTTCTTC.

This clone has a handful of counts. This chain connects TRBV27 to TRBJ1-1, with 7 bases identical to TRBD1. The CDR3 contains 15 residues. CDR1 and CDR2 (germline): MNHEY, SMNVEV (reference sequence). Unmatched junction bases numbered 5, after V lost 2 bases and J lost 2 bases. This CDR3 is CASSLNNRGNTEAFF. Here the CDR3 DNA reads TGTGCCAGCAGTTTAAACAACAGGGGAAACACTGAAGCTTTCTTT.

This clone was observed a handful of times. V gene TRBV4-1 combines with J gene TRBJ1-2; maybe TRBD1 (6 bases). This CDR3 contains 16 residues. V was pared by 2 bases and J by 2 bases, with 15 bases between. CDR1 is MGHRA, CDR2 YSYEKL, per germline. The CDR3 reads CASSQPRAGANYGYTF. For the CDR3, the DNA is TGCGCCAGCAGCCAACCGAGGGCGGGGGCCAACTATGGCTACACCTTC.

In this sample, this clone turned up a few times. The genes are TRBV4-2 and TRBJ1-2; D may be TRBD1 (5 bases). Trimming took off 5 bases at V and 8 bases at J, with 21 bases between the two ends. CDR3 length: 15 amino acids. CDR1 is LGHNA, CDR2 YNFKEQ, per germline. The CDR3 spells CASSFRRGSLQGYTF. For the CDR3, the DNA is TGTGCCAGCAGCTTCCGTCGGGGCAGCCTACAAGGCTACACCTTC.

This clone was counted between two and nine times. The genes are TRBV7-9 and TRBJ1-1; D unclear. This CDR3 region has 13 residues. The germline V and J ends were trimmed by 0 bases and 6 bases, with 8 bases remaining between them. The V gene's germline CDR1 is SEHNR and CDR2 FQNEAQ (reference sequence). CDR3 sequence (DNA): TGTGCCAGCAGCTTAGCGTCGGGGTCTGAAGCTTTCTTT. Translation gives CASSLASGSEAFF.

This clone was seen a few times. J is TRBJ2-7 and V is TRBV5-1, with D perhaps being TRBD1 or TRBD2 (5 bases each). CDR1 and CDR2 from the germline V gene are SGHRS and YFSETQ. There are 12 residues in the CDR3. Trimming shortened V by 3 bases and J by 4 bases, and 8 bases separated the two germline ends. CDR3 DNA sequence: TGCGCCAGCAGCTGGGGCGGGTACGAGCAGTACTTC. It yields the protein CASSWGGYEQYF.